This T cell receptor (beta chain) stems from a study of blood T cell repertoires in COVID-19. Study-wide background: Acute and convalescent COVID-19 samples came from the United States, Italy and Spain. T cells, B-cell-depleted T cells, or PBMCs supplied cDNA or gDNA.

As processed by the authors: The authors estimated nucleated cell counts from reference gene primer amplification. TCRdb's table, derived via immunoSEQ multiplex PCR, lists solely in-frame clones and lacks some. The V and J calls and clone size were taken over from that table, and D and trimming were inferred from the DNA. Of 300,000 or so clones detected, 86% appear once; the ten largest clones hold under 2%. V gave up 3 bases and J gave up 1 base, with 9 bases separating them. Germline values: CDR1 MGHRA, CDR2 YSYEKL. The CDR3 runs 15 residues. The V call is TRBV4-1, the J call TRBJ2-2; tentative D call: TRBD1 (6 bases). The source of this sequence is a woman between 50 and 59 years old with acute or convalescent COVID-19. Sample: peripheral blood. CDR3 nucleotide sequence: TGCGCCAGCAGCCAGGAGACAGGGAACACCGGGGAGCTGTTTTTT. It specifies CASSQETGNTGELFF.